Listed below are T cell receptor beta chains from one sample, sequenced in a study of blood T cell repertoires in COVID-19. The assay was immunoSEQ multiplex PCR, and TCRdb's table has in-frame clones only and misses some. In the table there are about 74,000 clones, approximately 84% of which are singletons. The sequenced material came from peripheral blood. The receptors come from a man between 65 and 85 years old with acute or convalescent COVID-19. The CDR3 runs from the conserved cysteine through the conserved F or W. Fields, in order: J gene, clone size, V gene, D gene, CDR3 protein, CDR3 DNA. A D gene is named only where the DNA matches it firmly. Size tells how often a clone was seen (once, few, many) or the class of an expanded clone, and some rows leave it out.

TRBJ2-3	.	TRBV18	.	CASSLQGYPGDTQYF	TGTGCCAGCTCACTTCAGGGTTACCCGGGCGATACGCAGTATTTT
TRBJ1-2	once	TRBV6-5	.	CASRTGNYGYTF	TGTGCCAGCAGAACAGGAAACTATGGCTACACCTTC
TRBJ2-7	.	TRBV5-1	.	CASSLGGLYEQYF	TGCGCCAGCAGCTTGGGGGGACTCTACGAGCAGTACTTC
TRBJ1-6	few	TRBV11-2	.	CASSLRGTENSPLHF	TGTGCCAGCAGCCTAAGGGGGACGGAAAATTCACCCCTCCACTTT
TRBJ2-1	.	TRBV4-2	TRBD2	CASSPGGGPSDSYNEQFF	TGTGCCAGCAGCCCCGGGGGGGGGCCCTCCGACTCCTACAATGAGCAGTTCTTC
TRBJ2-1	.	TRBV7-7	.	CASSPFSGGYNEQFF	TGTGCTAGCAGCCCATTTTCCGGGGGTTACAATGAGCAGTTCTTC
TRBJ1-2	few	TRBV5-1	TRBD1	CASSPGQGATETF	TGCGCCAGCAGCCCCGGACAGGGGGCGACAGAAACCTTC
TRBJ2-5	.	TRBV2	TRBD1	CASRDRVGETQYF	TGTGCCAGCAGGGACAGGGTTGGGGAGACCCAGTACTTC
TRBJ1-3	once	TRBV5-1	TRBD1	CASSLDRGSGNTIYF	TGCGCCAGCAGCTTGGACAGGGGCTCTGGAAACACCATATATTTT
TRBJ2-2	.	TRBV5-1	.	CASSLGGASTGELFF	TGCGCCAGCAGCTTAGGCGGGGCCTCCACCGGGGAGCTGTTTTTT
TRBJ1-4	.	TRBV19	.	CASGGGSGANEKLFF	TGTGCCAGCGGGGGGGGCTCAGGGGCGAATGAAAAACTGTTTTTT
TRBJ2-2	.	TRBV21-1	.	CASSKARAARWSGELFF	TGTGCCAGCAGCAAAGCGCGGGCAGCCCGGTGGAGCGGGGAGCTGTTTTTT
TRBJ2-7	few	TRBV18	TRBD2	CASSPPRLAGEDEQYF	TGTGCCAGCTCACCGCCTCGCCTAGCGGGAGAGGACGAGCAGTACTTC
TRBJ2-1	.	TRBV11-2	TRBD1	CASSLVRGNEQFF	TGTGCCAGCAGCTTAGTCAGGGGGAATGAGCAGTTCTTC
TRBJ1-1	few	TRBV5-1	.	CASSLDAGLEAFF	TGCGCCAGCAGCTTGGACGCGGGGCTAGAAGCTTTCTTT
TRBJ2-7	.	TRBV28	.	CASSAPVRLGEQYF	TGTGCCAGCAGTGCCCCCGTGAGGCTCGGCGAGCAGTACTTC
TRBJ2-7	few	TRBV2	TRBD2	CASRGLAGLSPSSYEQYF	TGTGCCAGCAGGGGACTAGCGGGTCTATCCCCAAGCTCCTACGAGCAGTACTTC
TRBJ1-2	.	TRBV6-5	.	CASISGSFYGYTF	TGTGCCAGCATATCGGGGTCCTTCTATGGCTACACCTTC
TRBJ2-5	.	TRBV3-1/TRBV3-2	TRBD1	CASSQDIGGRETQYF	TGTGCCAGCAGCCAAGATATAGGGGGCAGGGAGACCCAGTACTTC
TRBJ1-1	few	TRBV9	TRBD1	CASSARDRGLNTEAFF	TGTGCCAGCAGCGCCCGGGACAGGGGGCTGAACACTGAAGCTTTCTTT
TRBJ2-7	.	TRBV7-8	.	CASSSRLVGRSRGEQYF	TGTGCCAGCAGCTCGCGGTTGGTGGGCCGATCCAGGGGCGAGCAGTACTTC
TRBJ2-1	.	TRBV24-1	TRBD2	CATSDLSTSGRNEQFF	TGTGCCACCAGTGATTTGTCGACTAGCGGGAGGAATGAGCAGTTCTTC
TRBJ2-3	.	TRBV9	.	CASSVAGFGTDTQYF	TGTGCCAGCAGCGTAGCAGGGTTCGGCACAGATACGCAGTATTTT
TRBJ2-2	.	TRBV7-9	.	CASSFRQGNTGELFF	TGTGCCAGCAGCTTCAGGCAGGGAAACACCGGGGAGCTGTTTTTT
TRBJ2-7	once	TRBV11-2	.	CASSLVGSGTYEQYF	TGTGCCAGCAGCTTAGTCGGTAGCGGAACCTACGAGCAGTACTTC
TRBJ1-4	.	TRBV9	TRBD1	CASSGQGAQGKLFF	TGTGCCAGCAGCGGACAGGGGGCACAGGGGAAACTGTTTTTT
TRBJ2-2	.	TRBV5-1	TRBD1	CASSQKGQVPSGELFF	TGCGCCAGCAGCCAAAAGGGACAGGTTCCAAGCGGGGAGCTGTTTTTT
TRBJ1-1	.	TRBV5-1	.	CASSLALPGSGRVMNTEAFF	TGCGCCAGCAGCTTGGCCCTTCCGGGTAGCGGACGTGTAATGAACACTGAAGCTTTCTTT
TRBJ1-2	.	TRBV19	.	CASSPRSLDGYTF	TGTGCCAGTAGCCCGCGGTCCCTTGATGGCTACACCTTC
TRBJ2-1	.	TRBV29-1	.	CSVRVGAYNEQFF	TGCAGCGTTAGGGTAGGGGCTTACAATGAGCAGTTCTTC
TRBJ1-1	.	TRBV28	.	CASSSSFFAEAFF	.
TRBJ2-1	.	TRBV9	.	CASSRDPTGYNEQFF	TGTGCCAGCAGCAGAGACCCCACGGGATACAATGAGCAGTTCTTC
TRBJ2-3	.	TRBV7-3	.	CASSSRGPDTQYF	TGTGCCAGCAGCTCCCGCGGGCCAGATACGCAGTATTTT
TRBJ2-2	once	TRBV10-1	TRBD2	CASSTGGNTGELFF	TGCGCCAGTAGTACGGGGGGGAACACCGGGGAGCTGTTTTTT